This is a list of T cell receptor beta chains from one sample in a study of cytomegalovirus exposure and HLA in healthy donors. Generated by immunoSEQ multiplex PCR, the TCRdb table keeps only in-frame clones and is missing some. The sample has approximately 210,000 clones, roughly 88% seen once; the top ten hold about 2.9%. Sample: PBMCs. These receptor sequences come from a woman in her late teens or twenties in good health and CMV-seronegative. The CDR3 runs from the conserved cysteine through the conserved F or W. The D gene is left open where the match is weak. The listing skips clone size in some rows; elsewhere it reads once, few, many or a size class.

d_gene | abundance | j_gene | len | v_gene | CDR3aa | CDR3nt
- | - | TRBJ2-7 | 14 | TRBV4-1 | CASSQGQISYEQYF | TGCGCCAGCAGCCAAGGACAAATCTCCTACGAGCAGTACTTC
TRBD2 | - | TRBJ2-1 | 15 | TRBV9 | CASSVAGGPNNEQFF | TGTGCCAGCAGCGTAGCGGGAGGGCCCAACAATGAGCAGTTCTTC
- | - | TRBJ2-7 | 14 | TRBV14 | CASSHVAGNYEQYF | TGTGCCAGCAGCCACGTTGCGGGGAACTACGAGCAGTACTTC
- | once | TRBJ2-3 | 12 | TRBV7-2 | CASSRRTDTQYF | TGTGCCAGCAGCCGGAGAACAGATACGCAGTATTTT
- | - | TRBJ2-2 | 12 | TRBV28 | CASSRSTGELFF | TGTGCCAGCAGTCGCAGCACCGGGGAGCTGTTTTTT
- | - | TRBJ1-2 | 15 | TRBV19 | CASSIYGAGPYGYTF | TGTGCCAGTAGTATATATGGGGCAGGACCTTATGGCTACACCTTC
- | - | TRBJ2-7 | 13 | TRBV5-1 | CASSLEQNYEQYF | TGCGCCAGCAGCTTGGAACAGAACTACGAGCAGTACTTC
- | - | TRBJ1-1 | 15 | TRBV28 | CASSLEGVGNTEAFF | TGTGCCAGCTCTTTAGAGGGCGTCGGGAACACTGAAGCTTTCTTT
- | once | TRBJ2-2 | 13 | TRBV19 | CASSTGNTGELFF | TGTGCCAGTAGTACAGGGAACACCGGGGAGCTGTTTTTT
TRBD2 | - | TRBJ2-1 | 16 | TRBV19 | CASSIAASGASNEQFF | TGTGCCAGTAGTATAGCTGCTAGCGGGGCCTCGAATGAGCAGTTCTTC
- | - | TRBJ2-1 | 12 | TRBV25-1 | CASSRTGNEQFF | TGTGCCAGCAGTCGAACGGGGAATGAGCAGTTCTTC
- | - | TRBJ2-7 | 14 | TRBV7-9 | CASIGAADSYEQYF | TGTGCCAGCATAGGTGCGGCAGATTCCTACGAGCAGTACTTC
- | - | TRBJ2-6 | 15 | TRBV29-1 | CSVEDHGAGANVLTF | TGCAGCGTTGAAGATCACGGGGCTGGGGCCAACGTCCTGACTTTC
TRBD2 | - | TRBJ2-7 | 17 | TRBV6-1 | CASSEGLAGGPGSEQYF | TGTGCCAGCAGTGAAGGACTAGCGGGAGGGCCGGGATCCGAGCAGTACTTC
TRBD1 | - | TRBJ1-5 | 15 | TRBV6-1 | CASSDGTGFYQPQHF | TGTGCCAGCAGTGACGGGACAGGGTTTTATCAGCCCCAGCATTTT
TRBD2 | few | TRBJ2-7 | 16 | TRBV7-9 | CASSDTSGTWVHEQYF | TGTGCCAGCAGCGATACTAGCGGGACTTGGGTACACGAGCAGTACTTC
TRBD2 | - | TRBJ2-5 | 17 | TRBV7-9 | CASSLERDKSGGRVQYF | TGTGCCAGCAGCTTAGAAAGGGACAAGAGCGGGGGGCGAGTTCAGTACTTC
TRBD1 | - | TRBJ2-4 | 15 | TRBV5-1 | CASSLGQGPKNIQYF | TGCGCCAGCAGCTTGGGACAGGGTCCCAAAAACATTCAGTACTTC
TRBD1 | - | TRBJ1-1 | 13 | TRBV14 | CASSPDRGGRAFF | TGTGCCAGCAGCCCGGACAGGGGCGGAAGAGCTTTCTTT
- | - | TRBJ1-1 | 16 | TRBV13 | CASSLRGGGGTPEAFF | TGTGCCAGCAGCTTACGCGGGGGGGGCGGGACGCCTGAAGCTTTCTTT
TRBD1 | - | TRBJ1-4 | 14 | TRBV5-6 | CASSFGQVNEKLFF | TGTGCCAGCAGCTTTGGACAGGTTAATGAAAAACTGTTTTTT
TRBD1 | - | TRBJ1-2 | 14 | TRBV29-1 | CSAWTGAVYYGYTF | TGCAGCGCCTGGACAGGGGCTGTCTACTATGGCTACACCTTC
- | - | TRBJ1-1 | 15 | TRBV11-2 | CASSLTGGMNTEAFF | TGTGCCAGCAGCCTAACTGGGGGGATGAACACTGAAGCTTTCTTT
- | once | TRBJ2-2 | 15 | TRBV2 | CASIRQTANTGELFF | TGTGCCAGCATCCGGCAGACAGCTAACACCGGGGAGCTGTTTTTT
- | - | TRBJ2-1 | 15 | TRBV4-1 | CASSQVQGPYNEQFF | TGCGCCAGCAGCCAGGTGCAGGGGCCCTACAATGAGCAGTTCTTC
- | - | TRBJ2-1 | 16 | TRBV7-8 | CASSLDVSGLPNEQFF | TGTGCCAGCAGCTTAGACGTTAGCGGCCTCCCTAATGAGCAGTTCTTC
TRBD1 | once | TRBJ2-7 | 14 | TRBV5-1 | CASSWTGGEYEQYF | TGCGCCAGCAGCTGGACAGGGGGCGAGTACGAGCAGTACTTC
- | - | TRBJ2-4 | 17 | TRBV18 | CASSPTQGALAKNIQYF | TGTGCCAGCTCACCAACTCAGGGTGCTTTGGCCAAAAACATTCAGTACTTC
- | - | TRBJ2-3 | 17 | TRBV18 | CASSPLLRIPNTDTQYF | TGTGCCAGCTCCCCATTACTACGGATCCCTAACACAGATACGCAGTATTTT
TRBD2 | - | TRBJ2-7 | 14 | TRBV7-8 | CASKKRGISYEQYF | TGTGCCTCAAAAAAGCGGGGAATCTCCTACGAGCAGTACTTC